A single sample is the source of the 3 T cell receptor beta chains below, sequenced in a study of T-cell reconstitution after alpha-beta-depleted transplantation in children. Unique molecular identifiers were incorporated during preparation of the TCRbeta library. TCRdb re-analysed the PCR reads in MiXCR, keeping a single row per CDR3 protein. This repertoire shows about 370,000 distinct CDR3 sequences, around 21% found once; its top ten account for around 4%. The sequencing used PBMCs from the stem cell graft donor, collected from the stem cell graft. The receptors derive from a human donor who donated a stem cell graft to a child with acute myeloid leukemia.

The genes are TRBV29-1 and TRBJ1-3; no definite D call. This CDR3 comprises 11 residues. Germline lookup yields CDR1 SQVTM and CDR2 ANQGSEA. CDR3 DNA: TGCAGTTGTAACTCTGGAAACACCATATATTTT. Residues: CSCNSGNTIYF. Variable domain in full (rest from reference TRBV29-1 and TRBJ1-3): SAVISQKPSRDICQRGTSLTIQCQVDSQVTMMFWYRQQPGQSLTLIATANQGSEATYESGFVIDKFPISRPNLTFSTLTVSNMSPEDSSIYLCSCNSGNTIYFGEGSWLTVV.

V usage is TRBV6-2 or TRBV6-3 and J usage is TRBJ2-1, with D possibly being TRBD1 (5 bases). The germline V and J ends were trimmed by 5 bases and 5 bases, with 10 bases remaining between them. This CDR3 has 13 residues. Germline CDR1 reads MNHEY; CDR2 reads SVGEGT. The CDR3 DNA is TGTGCCAGCAGTCAGGGAACGCACAATGAGCAGTTCTTC. This encodes CASSQGTHNEQFF.

This clonotype was recorded many times. The chain combines TRBV6-4 with TRBJ2-3; 7 bases align to TRBD2. This CDR3 is built from 14 residues. V lost 2 bases and J lost 5; bases outside the gene matches: 4. CDR1 MRHNA and CDR2 SNTAGT come from the germline V gene. CDR3 nucleotides: TGTGCCAGCAGTGACGGGGAGGGCAAAGATACGCAGTATTTT. Its translation: CASSDGEGKDTQYF.